This TCR beta chain was sequenced for a study of shared clonotypes between healthy human individuals. All donors were healthy HIV-negative adults lacking recent acute infections or vaccinations. Deep-level settings were used for running the assay. Assay used: immunoSEQ multiplex PCR; TCRdb lists only in-frame clones, some missing. The sample has some 690,000 clones; around 90% are singletons. The CDR3 covers 17 residues. The germline CDR1 and CDR2 sequences are SGHTA and FQGNSA. Unmatched junction bases numbered 8, after V lost 1 base and J lost 7 bases. This clone was counted once. Input material: memory CD8+ T cells from PBMCs. The sample's subset: CD45RO+ cells pooled with CCR7-negative TemRA cells. The rearrangement links TRBV7-2 to TRBJ2-2, with TRBD2 matching 11 bases. This TCR derives from a man between 18 and 35 years old in good health. Some clones in this sample may be carry-over from other donors' samples. This chain's CDR3 is CASSLGLAGGFGGELFF. The CDR3 DNA follows: TGTGCCAGCAGCTTAGGTTTAGCGGGAGGGTTTGGCGGGGAGCTGTTTTTT.